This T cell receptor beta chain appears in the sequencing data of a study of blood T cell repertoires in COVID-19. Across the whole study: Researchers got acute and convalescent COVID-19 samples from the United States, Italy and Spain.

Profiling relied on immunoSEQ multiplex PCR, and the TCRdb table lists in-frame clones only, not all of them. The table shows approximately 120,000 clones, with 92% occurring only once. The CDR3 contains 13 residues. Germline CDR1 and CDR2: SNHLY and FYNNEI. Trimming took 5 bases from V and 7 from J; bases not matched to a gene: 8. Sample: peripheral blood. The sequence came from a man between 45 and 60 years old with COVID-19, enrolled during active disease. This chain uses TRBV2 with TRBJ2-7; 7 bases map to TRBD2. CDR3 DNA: TGTGCCAGCAGTCTAGCCCCAGCGGGAGAGCAGTACGTC. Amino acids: CASSLAPAGEQYV.